This entry lists 13 T cell receptor beta chains sequenced from one sample in a study of identical twins. TCRdb processed the 5' RACE reads anew with MiXCR; each CDR3 protein has one entry. The sample lists 450,000 or so distinct CDR3 sequences; over 12% were seen once. These data were likewise used in another study, on yellow fever vaccine responses in identical twins.

Sample: CD4+ T cells sorted from blood. The receptors were sampled from a woman between 18 and 29 years old in good health.

This clonotype has just a few counts. The chain is built from TRBV29-1 and TRBJ2-1, with 7 positions matching TRBD1. This CDR3 contains 15 residues. Per the germline V gene, CDR1 is SQVTM and CDR2 is ANQGSEA. The V gene end was trimmed by 7 bases and the J gene end by 3 bases; junction bases not matched to a gene: 12. The CDR3 bases are TGCAGCGCGCTTCCCGGGGACAGATTCTACAATGAGCAGTTCTTC. Its protein product is CSALPGDRFYNEQFF.

V is TRBV28 and J is TRBJ2-3, with D possibly being TRBD1 (6 bases). V dropped 7 bases and J dropped 4 bases, with 9 bases sitting between them. Per germline, CDR1 MDHEN and CDR2 SYDVKM. The CDR3 is 12 amino acids. The CDR3 DNA reads TGTGCCAGCACCCACAGGGCAGATACGCAGTATTTT. It yields the protein CASTHRADTQYF.

The chain employs TRBV20-1 and TRBJ1-1, with 9 bases fitting TRBD1. Trimming at V came to 0 bases and at J to 3 bases, leaving 2 bases not matched to a gene. Per the germline V gene, CDR1 is DFQATT and CDR2 is SNEGSKA (reference sequence). The CDR3 contains 14 residues. Here the CDR3 DNA reads TGCAGTGCTAGAGATAACAGGGGGCACACTGAAGCTTTCTTT. Protein sequence: CSARDNRGHTEAFF.

Only a few counts were recorded for this clonotype. The V gene is TRBV15, the J gene TRBJ2-3; TRBD1 agrees at 8 bases. Germline CDR1 LNHNV, CDR2 YYDKDF (reference sequence). This CDR3 has 16 amino acids. Trimming cost V 6 bases and J 2 bases; bases outside gene matches: 10. The CDR3 nucleotides read TGTGCCACCAGGAAAAGCGGACAGGGAAACACAGATACGCAGTATTTT. It is translated as CATRKSGQGNTDTQYF.

This chain links TRBV10-3 with TRBJ2-5, with 12 bases identical to TRBD2. Trimming at V came to 0 bases and at J to 5 bases, leaving 7 bases not matched to a gene. The V gene's germline CDR1 is ENHRY and CDR2 SYGVKD. The CDR3 extends over 17 amino acids. The chain's CDR3 is CAISESRTSGDRETQYF. Here the CDR3 DNA reads TGTGCCATCAGTGAGTCGAGGACTAGCGGGGATCGGGAGACCCAGTACTTC.

This clonotype came up a few times. The chain uses TRBV20-1 and TRBJ1-4; D call uncertain. CDR1 is DFQATT and CDR2 is SNEGSKA in the germline V gene (reference sequence). The CDR3 sequence is 13 residues long. The ends were cut back, 5 bases at V and 0 bases at J, with 7 bases in the middle. The CDR3 spells CSALEPTNEKLFF. The CDR3 DNA sequence: TGCAGTGCTCTAGAACCAACTAATGAAAAACTGTTTTTT.

This clonotype turned up a few times. The chain is built from TRBV27 and TRBJ2-7, with 16 bases that match TRBD2. V gave up 4 bases and J gave up 1 base; unmatched junction bases: 4. Germline CDR1 reads MNHEY; CDR2 reads SMNVEV (reference sequence). The CDR3 sequence is 17 residues long. The CDR3 bases are TGTGCCAGCAGTTCGGGACTAGCGGGAGGGCCATCCTACGAGCAGTACTTC. It translates to CASSSGLAGGPSYEQYF.

This clonotype was detected many times. This chain connects TRBV5-1 to TRBJ1-1, with D unclear. CDR3 size: 14 residues. Trimming shortened V by 7 bases and J by 1 base, and 14 bases separated the two germline ends. Germline CDR1 and CDR2: SGHRS and YFSETQ. The CDR3 reads CASFGNPANTEAFF. In DNA form, the CDR3 reads TGCGCCAGCTTTGGGAATCCAGCGAACACTGAAGCTTTCTTT. Together with reference TRBV5-1 and TRBJ1-1, the CDR3 gives the full variable domain: KAGVTQTPRYLIKTRGQQVTLSCSPISGHRSVSWYQQTPGQGLQFLFEYFSETQRNKGNFPGRFSGRQFSNSRSEMNVSTLELGDSALYLCASFGNPANTEAFFGQGTRLTVV.

This clonotype was detected a few times. This chain joins TRBV7-2 and TRBJ2-5; 7 positions match TRBD2. V lost 2 bases and J lost 5; bases outside the gene matches: 5. The germline gives CDR1 SGHTA, CDR2 FQGNSA. The CDR3 length is 14 residues. CDR3 residues: CASSLWEGMETQYF. As DNA, the CDR3 is TGTGCCAGCAGCTTATGGGAGGGGATGGAGACCCAGTACTTC.

There are many counts of this clonotype. The chain uses TRBV6-1 and TRBJ2-7; 12 positions match TRBD2. Germline CDR1 and CDR2: MNHNS and SASEGT. There are 15 residues in the CDR3. Germline trimming cut 6 bases from V and 3 bases from J; bases unmatched to any gene: 6. Written as DNA, the CDR3 is TGTGCCAGCAGGCCGGGACTAGCGGGTGTCTACGAGCAGTACTTC. Translated: CASRPGLAGVYEQYF.

This clonotype has just a few counts. The CDR3 nucleotides read TGTGCCAGCAGCTTAGCCGGACAGGGCGGGGACGAGCAGTACTTC. The encoded protein is CASSLAGQGGDEQYF. The genes are TRBV7-2 and TRBJ2-7; the match to TRBD1 covers 8 bases. The CDR3 length is 15 residues. V was pared by 0 bases and J by 5 bases, with 6 bases of the junction left unmatched. Germline loops: CDR1 SGHTA, CDR2 FQGNSA.

Many counts were recorded for this clonotype. The chain combines TRBV20-1 with TRBJ1-1; D unresolved. CDR1 DFQATT and CDR2 SNEGSKA come from the germline V gene (reference sequence). CDR3 length: 14 amino acids. V shed 3 bases and J shed 4 bases, with 15 bases lying between them. CDR3 sequence (DNA): TGCAGTGCTAGTGCAGGACGGCCGAGCACTGAAGCTTTCTTT. It is translated as CSASAGRPSTEAFF.

This clonotype came up a few times. This chain joins TRBV5-4 and TRBJ1-4; no clear D gene. This CDR3 comprises 14 residues. V gave up 0 bases and J gave up 8 bases, with 11 bases separating them. Germline V lookup: CDR1 SGHNT, CDR2 YYREEE (reference sequence). The CDR3 nucleotides are TGTGCCAGCAGCTTGGGGGCAGAAGAGGAAAAACTGTTTTTT. Translated: CASSLGAEEEKLFF. Together with reference TRBV5-4 and TRBJ1-4, the CDR3 gives the full variable domain: ETGVTQSPTHLIKTRGQQVTLRCSSQSGHNTVSWYQQALGQGPQFIFQYYREEENGRGNFPPRFSGLQFPNYSSELNVNALELDDSALYLCASSLGAEEEKLFFGSGTQLSVL.